A single sample gave rise to the 14 T cell receptor beta chains below, sequenced in a study of tumor-infiltrating lymphocytes in primary liver carcinoma. Co-extracting RNA and DNA was done with roughly 17-32 mg of unsorted bulk tissue as input. A constant-region primer served to make TCR beta cDNA from roughly 500 ng total RNA. Generation of the TCR beta libraries relied on three nested multiplex PCR rounds using slightly modified ARM-PCR. TRBV1-TRBV30 forward primers paired with a C-beta reverse primer were used in the first two PCR rounds, which ran roughly 10 cycles each. TCRdb analysed the multiplex PCR reads with MiXCR anew, one entry per CDR3 protein. The table includes tens of thousands of distinct CDR3 sequences, approximately 62% detected once. The source material was tumor-adjacent normal liver tissue. Source of these receptors: a man in his forties or fifties with primary liver carcinoma and hepatitis B virus infection.

This chain links TRBV11-1 with TRBJ2-7; tentatively, D is TRBD1 or TRBD2 (5 bases each). Per the germline V gene, CDR1 is SGHAT and CDR2 is FQDESV (reference sequence). Trimming removed 4 bases from V and 4 bases from J, with 17 bases in between. There are 15 residues in the CDR3. The CDR3 loop reads CASSSPRDPSYEQYF. In nucleotides, the CDR3 is TGTGCCAGCAGCTCACCCCGGGACCCCTCTTACGAGCAGTACTTC.

This clonotype was seen more than once but under ten times. The chain employs TRBV29-1 and TRBJ2-7; 8 nucleotides align to TRBD1. Trimming removed 0 bases from V and 4 bases from J; junction bases left unmatched: 8. From germline, CDR1 is SQVTM and CDR2 ANQGSEA. The CDR3 covers 15 residues. The CDR3 reads CSVEDLRTGKYEQYF. The CDR3 DNA sequence: TGCAGCGTTGAAGATTTGAGGACAGGGAAGTACGAGCAGTACTTC.

This clonotype has just a few counts. This chain connects TRBV4-3 to TRBJ2-7, with D possibly being TRBD1 (5 bases). The germline V and J ends were trimmed by 2 bases and 3 bases, with 14 bases remaining between them. This CDR3 is built from 15 residues. Germline CDR1 reads LGHNA; CDR2 reads YSLEER. CDR3 nucleotides: TGCGCCAGCAGCCAAAAACAAACAAGGGGCTACGAGCAGTACTTC. Encoded protein: CASSQKQTRGYEQYF.

This clonotype has a handful of counts. An end of the junction does not agree with germline; a read error may underlie this. The chain links TRBV4-2 to TRBJ2-7; TRBD2 agrees at 9 bases. The CDR3 is 16 amino acids. CDR1 and CDR2 (germline): LGHNA, YNFKEQ. The CDR3 protein is CASSQAASGASYEQYF. As DNA, the CDR3 is TGTGCCAGCAGCCAAGCGGCTAGCGGGGCTTCGTACGAACAGTACTTC.

With regard to this clonotype: Germline is not matched at one junction end, which may reflect a read error. The chain combines TRBV11-2 with TRBJ2-3; D is perhaps TRBD1 or TRBD2 (5 bases each). The CDR3 consists of 15 residues. In germline, CDR1 is SGHAT, CDR2 FQNNGV. CDR3 in amino acids: CACSFYGGSRDTQYF. The CDR3 coding sequence is TGTGCCTGCAGCTTCTATGGGGGTAGCAGAGATACGCAGTATTTT.

As regards this clonotype: Compared with germline, one end of the junction differs, possibly owing to a read error. The genes are TRBV11-2 and TRBJ2-5; 8 nucleotides agree with TRBD2. The germline CDR1 and CDR2 sequences are SGHAT and FQNNGV. The length of the CDR3 is 14 residues. The CDR3 is CADSFSGGQETHYF. CDR3 DNA sequence: TGTGCCGACAGCTTCAGCGGGGGACAAGAGACCCATTACTTC.

A remark on this clonotype: Sequence at one end of the junction differs from germline and may be a read error. The chain employs TRBV28 and TRBJ2-5; 12 nucleotides match TRBD2. CDR1 is MDHEN, CDR2 SYDVKM, per germline. The CDR3 is 18 residues long. The CDR3 DNA reads TGTGCCAGCAGTTCCGGACTAGCGGGATCGAATTTCCAAGAGACCCAGAACTTC. Translation: CASSSGLAGSNFQETQNF.

Concerning this clonotype itself: A much larger clone differs by one base, so this may be a read error. The CDR3 does not close with the conserved phenylalanine or tryptophan, likely indicating a read error. This sequence joins TRBV7-9 and TRBJ2-1; D not resolved. The V gene lost 3 bases and the J gene lost 7 bases, with 13 bases spanning the gap. CDR1 SEHNR and CDR2 FQNEAQ come from the germline V gene (reference sequence). The CDR3 loop spans 14 amino acids. The CDR3 sequence: CASSFGPGRNEQFS. The CDR3 DNA sequence: TGTGCCAGCAGCTTTGGGCCAGGTCGGAATGAGCAGTTCTCC.

The rearrangement joins TRBV12-3 or TRBV12-4 to TRBJ2-3; unclear D gene. The CDR3 sequence is 14 residues long. Trimming removed 5 bases at V and 4 bases at J, with 13 bases between. CDR3: CASSAVVEADTQYF. The CDR3 bases are TGTGCCAGCAGTGCCGTAGTGGAAGCAGATACGCAGTATTTT.

This clonotype was observed many times. This sequence joins TRBV6-2 or TRBV6-3 and TRBJ2-4; D perhaps matches TRBD2 (6 bases). V was cut by 5 bases and J by 3 bases, with 11 bases left in between. The germline CDR1 and CDR2 sequences are MNHEY and SVGEGT. This CDR3 is built from 14 residues. CDR3 in DNA: TGTGCCAGCAGTCCAGGGACTGACAAAAACATTCAGTACTTC. Amino acids: CASSPGTDKNIQYF.

The chain is built from TRBV4-3 and TRBJ1-2, with D possibly being TRBD1 (5 bases). This CDR3 region has 15 residues. From germline, CDR1 is LGHNA and CDR2 YSLEER. The CDR3 sequence is CVNSQGTRVDYGYTF. CDR3 nucleotides: TGCGTCAACAGCCAAGGAACCAGGGTGGACTATGGCTACACCTTC.

This clonotype was recorded many times. The chain is built from TRBV5-6 and TRBJ2-1; D unresolved. Per germline, CDR1 SGHDT and CDR2 YYEEEE. The CDR3 is made up of 16 amino acids. Trimming removed 0 bases from V and 0 bases from J, with 10 bases in between. CDR3 bases: TGTGCCAGCAGCTTGGAAGGACGCAGCTCCTACAATGAGCAGTTCTTC. Translated: CASSLEGRSSYNEQFF.

The J gene is TRBJ2-3, the V gene TRBV9; D remains unclear. From germline, CDR1 is SGDLS and CDR2 YYNGEE. This CDR3 has 13 amino acids. V lost 3 bases, J lost 0 bases, and 5 bases lay in between. Here the CDR3 reads CASSAGSTDTQYF. CDR3 DNA sequence: TGTGCCAGCAGCGCGGGTAGCACAGATACGCAGTATTTT.

The genes are TRBV12-3 or TRBV12-4 and TRBJ1-2; 8 nucleotides agree with TRBD1. Trimming removed 11 bases from V and 0 bases from J; junction bases left unmatched: 11. The CDR3 is made up of 15 amino acids. CDR3 DNA sequence: TGTGCCGATAGTTTAGCGACAGGGGCTAACTATGGCTACACCTTC. Translated: CADSLATGANYGYTF.